The source of this TCR beta chain is a study of T cell responses to AZD1222 COVID-19 vaccine. The overall study: Second doses that came at about 4 or about 12 weeks were put together. Study-wide findings and caveats: Donors in the cohort were predominantly white British and more often female, and clonal diversity was possibly underestimated.

Sequenced by immunoSEQ multiplex PCR; TCRdb stores in-frame clones only, minus some. The table lists around 150,000 clones, about 87% of them singletons. On this clone: Antigen: not known.

This CDR3 is 16 amino acids long. The chain carries TRBV21-1 and TRBJ2-1; TRBD1, the table's D call, was not compared with the DNA. TRBV21-1 constitutes a pseudogene. This material consisted of peripheral blood, taken on day 0 of AZD1222 vaccination. The sequence was collected from an adult in good health. CDR3 protein: CASSNPNGQDYNEQFF. CDR3 coding DNA: TGTGCCAGCAGCAACCCCAACGGACAGGATTACAATGAGCAGTTCTTC.